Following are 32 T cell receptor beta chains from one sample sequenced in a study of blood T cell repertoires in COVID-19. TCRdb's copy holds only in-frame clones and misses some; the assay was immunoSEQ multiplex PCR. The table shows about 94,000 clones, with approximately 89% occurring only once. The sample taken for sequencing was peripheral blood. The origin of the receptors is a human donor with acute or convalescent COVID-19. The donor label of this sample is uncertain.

The CDR3 bases are TGTGCCAGCAGCCAAGGCGTGTCAGGGGGCGCCGACACTGAAGCTTTCTTT. It is translated as CASSQGVSGGADTEAFF. The chain has TRBV3-1 (or the pseudogene TRBV3-2) and TRBJ1-1; TRBD1 agrees at 8 bases. The CDR3 totals 17 residues. Germline lookup yields CDR1 LGHDT and CDR2 YNNKEL (reference sequence). Trimming cost V 1 base and J 3 bases; bases outside gene matches: 10.

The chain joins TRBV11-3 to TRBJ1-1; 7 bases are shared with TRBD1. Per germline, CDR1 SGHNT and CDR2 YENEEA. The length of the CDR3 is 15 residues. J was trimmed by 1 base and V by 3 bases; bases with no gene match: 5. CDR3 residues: CASSFRTGPNTEAFF. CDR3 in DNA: TGTGCCAGCAGCTTCCGGACAGGCCCGAACACTGAAGCTTTCTTT.

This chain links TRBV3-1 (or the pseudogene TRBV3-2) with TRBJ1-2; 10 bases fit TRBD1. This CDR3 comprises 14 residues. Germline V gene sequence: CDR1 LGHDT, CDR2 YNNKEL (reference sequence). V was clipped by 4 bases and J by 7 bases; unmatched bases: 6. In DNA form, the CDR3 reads TGTGCCAGCAGCCGCGACAGGGGGCCGAGTGGCTACACCTTC. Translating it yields CASSRDRGPSGYTF.

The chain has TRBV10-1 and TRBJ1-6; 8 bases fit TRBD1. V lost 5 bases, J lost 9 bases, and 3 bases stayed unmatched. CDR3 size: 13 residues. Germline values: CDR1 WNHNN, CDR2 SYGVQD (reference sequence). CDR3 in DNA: TGCGCCAGCAGTCCCGGGACAGGTTCACCCCTCCACTTT. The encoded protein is CASSPGTGSPLHF.

The CDR3 loop reads CSASSLVVTDTQYF. The DNA of the CDR3 is TGCAGTGCTAGTTCGCTAGTAGTAACAGATACGCAGTATTTT. J is TRBJ2-3 and V is TRBV20-1; no clear D gene. From germline, CDR1 is DFQATT and CDR2 SNEGSKA (reference sequence). Trimming stripped 3 bases from V and 3 bases from J, with 13 bases between. The CDR3 covers 14 residues.

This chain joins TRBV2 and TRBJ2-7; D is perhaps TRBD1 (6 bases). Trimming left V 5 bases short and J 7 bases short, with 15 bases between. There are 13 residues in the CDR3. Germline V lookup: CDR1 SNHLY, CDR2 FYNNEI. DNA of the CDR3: TGTGCCAGCAGTTACAGGGAGTTACGAGAGCAGTACTTC. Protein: CASSYRELREQYF.

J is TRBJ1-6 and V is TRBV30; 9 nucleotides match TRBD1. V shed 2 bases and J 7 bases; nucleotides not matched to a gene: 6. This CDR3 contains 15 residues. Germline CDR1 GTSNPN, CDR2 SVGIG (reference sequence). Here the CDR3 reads CAWSTHGTGNSPLHF. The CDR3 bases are TGTGCCTGGAGTACACACGGGACAGGGAATTCACCCCTCCACTTT.

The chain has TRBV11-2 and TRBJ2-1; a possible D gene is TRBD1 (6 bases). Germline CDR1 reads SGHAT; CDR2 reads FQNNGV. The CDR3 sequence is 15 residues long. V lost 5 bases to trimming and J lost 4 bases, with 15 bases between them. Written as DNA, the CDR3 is TGTGCCAGCAGCCGGGACATCCTTTTTTACAATGAGCAGTTCTTC. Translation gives CASSRDILFYNEQFF. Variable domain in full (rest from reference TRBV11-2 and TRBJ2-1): EAGVAQSPRYKIIEKRQSVAFWCNPISGHATLYWYQQILGQGPKLLIQFQNNGVVDDSQLPKDRFSAERLKGVDSTLKIQPAKLEDSAVYLCASSRDILFYNEQFFGPGTRLTVL.

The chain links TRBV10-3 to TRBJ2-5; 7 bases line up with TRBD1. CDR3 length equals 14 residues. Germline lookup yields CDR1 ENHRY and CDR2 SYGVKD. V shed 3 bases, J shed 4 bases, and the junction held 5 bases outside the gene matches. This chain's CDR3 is CAISEGQVRETQYF. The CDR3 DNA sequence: TGTGCCATCAGTGAAGGACAGGTGAGAGAGACCCAGTACTTC.

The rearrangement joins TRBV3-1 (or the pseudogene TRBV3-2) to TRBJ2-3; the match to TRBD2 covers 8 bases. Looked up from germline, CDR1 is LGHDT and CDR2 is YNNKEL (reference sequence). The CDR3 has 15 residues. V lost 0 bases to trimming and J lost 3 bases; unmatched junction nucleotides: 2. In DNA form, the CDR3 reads TGTGCCAGCAGCCAAGAGGAGCGGGGGACAGATACGCAGTATTTT. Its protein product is CASSQEERGTDTQYF.

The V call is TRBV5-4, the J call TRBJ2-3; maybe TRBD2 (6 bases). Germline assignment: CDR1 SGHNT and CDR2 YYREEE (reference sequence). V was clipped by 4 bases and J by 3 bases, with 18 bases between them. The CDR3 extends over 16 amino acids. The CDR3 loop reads CASSLNSGPPTDTQYF. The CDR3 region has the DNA TGTGCCAGCAGCCTTAACAGCGGGCCCCCTACAGATACGCAGTATTTT.

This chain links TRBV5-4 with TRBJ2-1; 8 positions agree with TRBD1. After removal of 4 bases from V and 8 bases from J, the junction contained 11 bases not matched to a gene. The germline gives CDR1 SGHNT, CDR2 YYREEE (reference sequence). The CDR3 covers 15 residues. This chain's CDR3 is CASSPGQGGIDEQFF. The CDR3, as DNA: TGTGCCAGCAGCCCTGGACAGGGAGGCATCGATGAGCAGTTCTTC.

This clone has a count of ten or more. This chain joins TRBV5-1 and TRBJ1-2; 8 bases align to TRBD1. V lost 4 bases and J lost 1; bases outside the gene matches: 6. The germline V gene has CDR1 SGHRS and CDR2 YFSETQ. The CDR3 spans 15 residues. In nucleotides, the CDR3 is TGCGCCAGCAGCCGGGGGACAGGAAGTAACTATGGCTACACCTTC. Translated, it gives CASSRGTGSNYGYTF.

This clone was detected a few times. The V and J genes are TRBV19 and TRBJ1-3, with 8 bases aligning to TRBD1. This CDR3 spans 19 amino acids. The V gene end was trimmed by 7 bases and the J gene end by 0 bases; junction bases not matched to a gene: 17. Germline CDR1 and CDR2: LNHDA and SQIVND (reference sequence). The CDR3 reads CASTPLRYRGKSSGNTIYF. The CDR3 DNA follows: TGTGCCAGTACCCCCCTAAGATACAGGGGGAAATCCTCTGGAAACACCATATATTTT. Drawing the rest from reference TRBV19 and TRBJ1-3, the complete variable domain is DGGITQSPKYLFRKEGQNVTLSCEQNLNHDAMYWYRQDPGQGLRLIYYSQIVNDFQKGDIAEGYSVSREKKESFPLTVTSAQKNPTAFYLCASTPLRYRGKSSGNTIYFGEGSWLTVV.

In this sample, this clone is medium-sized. CDR3 sequence reads: CASSYSMGGLGIAFF. DNA for the CDR3: TGTGCCAGCAGTTACTCGATGGGAGGCTTGGGGATCGCTTTCTTT. V is TRBV6-5 and J is TRBJ1-1; the D is unclear. CDR1 is MNHEY, CDR2 SVGAGI, per germline. Trimming left V 0 bases short and J 11 bases short, with 19 bases between. CDR3 length: 15 residues.

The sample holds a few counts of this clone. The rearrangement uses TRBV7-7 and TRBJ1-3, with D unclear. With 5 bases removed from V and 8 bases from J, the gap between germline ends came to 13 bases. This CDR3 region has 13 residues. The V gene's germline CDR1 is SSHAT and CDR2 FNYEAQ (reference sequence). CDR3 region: CASSSLFGDTIYF. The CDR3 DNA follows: TGTGCCAGCAGCAGCCTATTCGGGGACACCATATATTTT.

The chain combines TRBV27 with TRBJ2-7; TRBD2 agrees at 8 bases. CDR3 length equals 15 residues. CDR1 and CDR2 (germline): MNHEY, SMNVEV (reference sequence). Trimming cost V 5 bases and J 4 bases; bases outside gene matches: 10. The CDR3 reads CASSLTGGGRYEQYF. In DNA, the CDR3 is TGTGCCAGCAGTCTAACCGGGGGGGGGCGTTACGAGCAGTACTTC.

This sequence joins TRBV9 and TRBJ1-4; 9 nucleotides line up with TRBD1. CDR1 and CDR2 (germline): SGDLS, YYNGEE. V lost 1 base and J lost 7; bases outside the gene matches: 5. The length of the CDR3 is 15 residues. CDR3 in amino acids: CASSVSGTGREKLFF. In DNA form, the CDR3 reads TGTGCCAGCAGCGTATCCGGGACAGGGCGTGAAAAACTGTTTTTT.

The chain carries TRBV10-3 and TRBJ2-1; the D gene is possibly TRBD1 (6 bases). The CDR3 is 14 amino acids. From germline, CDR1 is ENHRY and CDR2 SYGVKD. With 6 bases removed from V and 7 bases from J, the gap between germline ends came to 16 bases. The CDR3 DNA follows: TGTGCCATCAGGCTTACAGGGTTGGGAAATGAGCAGTTCTTC. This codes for CAIRLTGLGNEQFF.

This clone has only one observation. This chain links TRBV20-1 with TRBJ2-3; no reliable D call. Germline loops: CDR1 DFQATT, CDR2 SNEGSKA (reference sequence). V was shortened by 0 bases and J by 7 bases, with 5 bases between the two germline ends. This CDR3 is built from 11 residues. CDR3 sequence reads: CSARDPYTQYF. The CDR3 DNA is TGCAGTGCTAGAGATCCTTATACGCAGTATTTT.

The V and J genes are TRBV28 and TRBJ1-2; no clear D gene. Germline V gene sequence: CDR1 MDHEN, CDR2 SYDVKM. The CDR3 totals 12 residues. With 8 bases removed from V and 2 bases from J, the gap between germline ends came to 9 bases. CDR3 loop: CASRHRNYGYTF. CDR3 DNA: TGTGCCAGCCGCCATCGGAACTATGGCTACACCTTC.

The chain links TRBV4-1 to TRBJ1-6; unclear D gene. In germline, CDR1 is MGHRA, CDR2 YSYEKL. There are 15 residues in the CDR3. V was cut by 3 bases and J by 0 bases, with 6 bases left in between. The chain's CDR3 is CASSHASSYNSPLHF. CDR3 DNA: TGCGCCAGCAGCCACGCGAGCTCCTATAATTCACCCCTCCACTTT.

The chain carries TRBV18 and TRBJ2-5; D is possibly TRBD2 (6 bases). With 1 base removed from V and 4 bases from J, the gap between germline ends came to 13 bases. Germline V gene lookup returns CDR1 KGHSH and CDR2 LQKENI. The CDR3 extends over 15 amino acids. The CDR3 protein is CASSPRDPGGETQYF. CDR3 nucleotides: TGTGCCAGCTCACCACGGGACCCCGGGGGAGAGACCCAGTACTTC. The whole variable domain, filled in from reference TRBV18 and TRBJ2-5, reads NAGVMQNPRHLVRRRGQEARLRCSPMKGHSHVYWYRQLPEEGLKFMVYLQKENIIDESGMPKERFSAEFPKEGPSILRIQQVVRGDSAAYFCASSPRDPGGETQYFGPGTRLLVL.

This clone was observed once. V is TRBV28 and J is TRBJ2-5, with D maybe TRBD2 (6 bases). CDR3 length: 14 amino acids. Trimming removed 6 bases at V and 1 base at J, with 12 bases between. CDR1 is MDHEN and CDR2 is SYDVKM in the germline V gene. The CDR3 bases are TGTGCCAGCAGCAGGGCGGGGCCCCAAGAGACCCAGTACTTC. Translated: CASSRAGPQETQYF.

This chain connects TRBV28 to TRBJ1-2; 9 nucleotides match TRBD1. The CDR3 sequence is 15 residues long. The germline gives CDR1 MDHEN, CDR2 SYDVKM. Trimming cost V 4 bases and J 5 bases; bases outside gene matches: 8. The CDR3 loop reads CASSSSLTGGYGYTF. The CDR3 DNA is TGTGCCAGCAGTTCCTCCTTGACAGGGGGGTATGGCTACACCTTC.

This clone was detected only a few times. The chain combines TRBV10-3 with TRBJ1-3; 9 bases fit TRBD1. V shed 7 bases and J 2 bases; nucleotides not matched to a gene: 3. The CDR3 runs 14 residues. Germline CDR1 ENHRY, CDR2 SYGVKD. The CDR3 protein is CAIMGQGTGNTIYF. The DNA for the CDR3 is TGTGCCATCATGGGACAGGGTACTGGAAACACCATATATTTT.

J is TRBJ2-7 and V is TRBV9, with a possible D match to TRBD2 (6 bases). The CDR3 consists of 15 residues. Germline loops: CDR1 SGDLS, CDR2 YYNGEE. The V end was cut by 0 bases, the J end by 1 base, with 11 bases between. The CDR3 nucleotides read TGTGCCAGCAGCGTAGAGTCTAGCGTATCCTACGAGCAGTACTTC. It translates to CASSVESSVSYEQYF. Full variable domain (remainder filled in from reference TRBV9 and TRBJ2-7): DSGVTQTPKHLITATGQRVTLRCSPRSGDLSVYWYQQSLDQGLQFLIQYYNGEERAKGNILERFSAQQFPDLHSELNLSSLELGDSALYFCASSVESSVSYEQYFGPGTRLTVT.

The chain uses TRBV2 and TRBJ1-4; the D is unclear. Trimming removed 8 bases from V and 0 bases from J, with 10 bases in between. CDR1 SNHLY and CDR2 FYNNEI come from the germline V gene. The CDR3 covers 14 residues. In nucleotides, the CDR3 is TGTGCCAGCCGGCAGACATCAACTAATGAAAAACTGTTTTTT. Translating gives CASRQTSTNEKLFF.

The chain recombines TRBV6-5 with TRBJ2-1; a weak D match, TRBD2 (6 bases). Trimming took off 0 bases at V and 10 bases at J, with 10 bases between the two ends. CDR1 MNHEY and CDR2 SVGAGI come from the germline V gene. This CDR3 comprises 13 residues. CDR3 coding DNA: TGTGCCAGCAGTTACTCGGGGGGTGGGGAGCAGTTCTTC. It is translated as CASSYSGGGEQFF.

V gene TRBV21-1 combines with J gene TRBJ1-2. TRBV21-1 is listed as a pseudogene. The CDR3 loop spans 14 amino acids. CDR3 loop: CASSKRGDHYGYTF. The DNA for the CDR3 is TGTGCCAGCAGCAAACGGGGGGACCACTATGGCTACACCTTC.

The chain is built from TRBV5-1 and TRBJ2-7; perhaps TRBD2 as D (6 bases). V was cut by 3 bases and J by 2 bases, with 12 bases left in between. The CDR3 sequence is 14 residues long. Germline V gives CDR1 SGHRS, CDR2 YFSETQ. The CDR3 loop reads CASSSGGGPYEQYF. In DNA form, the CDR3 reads TGCGCCAGCAGCTCAGGTGGAGGGCCCTACGAGCAGTACTTC.

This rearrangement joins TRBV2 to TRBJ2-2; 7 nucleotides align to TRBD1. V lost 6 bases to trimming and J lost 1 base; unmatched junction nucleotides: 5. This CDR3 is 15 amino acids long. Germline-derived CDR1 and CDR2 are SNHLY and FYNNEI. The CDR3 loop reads CASRGDRKNTGELFF. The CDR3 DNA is TGTGCCAGCAGGGGGGACAGAAAGAACACCGGGGAGCTGTTTTTT.